The rows below give T cell receptor beta chains drawn from one sample of a study of T cells in Graves' hyperthyroidism and ophthalmopathy. TCRdb called the multiplex PCR reads again in MiXCR, with one record for every CDR3 protein. Found here are around 520,000 distinct CDR3 sequences, around 13% of them singletons; the top ten hold 14%. Sample: blood. The receptors here all came from a woman in her 40s with Graves' hyperthyroidism. Each CDR3 is given with its conserved first and last residue. Each record gives: D gene, V gene, J gene, CDR3 protein. The D gene is left open where the match is weak.

d_gene: .
v_gene: TRBV7-9
j_gene: TRBJ1-1
CDR3aa: CASSSAVNTEAFF

d_gene: .
v_gene: TRBV28
j_gene: TRBJ2-2
CDR3aa: CASGGQYTGELFF

d_gene: TRBD2
v_gene: TRBV7-2
j_gene: TRBJ2-2
CDR3aa: CASSRGREGTGELFF

d_gene: .
v_gene: TRBV5-6
j_gene: TRBJ2-3
CDR3aa: CASSFITDTQYF

d_gene: .
v_gene: TRBV20-1
j_gene: TRBJ2-1
CDR3aa: CSAHNRAHHSNEQFF

d_gene: .
v_gene: TRBV5-4
j_gene: TRBJ2-2
CDR3aa: CASSGGDPNTGELFF

d_gene: TRBD1
v_gene: TRBV9
j_gene: TRBJ2-2
CDR3aa: CASSAPGQGIGELFF

d_gene: .
v_gene: TRBV7-9
j_gene: TRBJ2-2
CDR3aa: CASRGNTGNTGELFF

d_gene: .
v_gene: TRBV6-1
j_gene: TRBJ2-1
CDR3aa: CASSARQDAGWSYNEQFF

d_gene: .
v_gene: TRBV7-3
j_gene: TRBJ2-7
CDR3aa: CASSPDSLSYEQYF

d_gene: .
v_gene: TRBV7-8
j_gene: TRBJ1-6
CDR3aa: CASRDSGDSPLHF

d_gene: TRBD2
v_gene: TRBV7-9
j_gene: TRBJ2-1
CDR3aa: CASSGLAGGYLQTYNEQFF

d_gene: TRBD2
v_gene: TRBV29-1
j_gene: TRBJ2-1
CDR3aa: CSAKTVLAVDNEQFF

d_gene: TRBD1
v_gene: TRBV16
j_gene: TRBJ2-3
CDR3aa: CASSQDRVKGTQYF

d_gene: .
v_gene: TRBV29-1
j_gene: TRBJ2-2
CDR3aa: CSGLVQNTGELFF